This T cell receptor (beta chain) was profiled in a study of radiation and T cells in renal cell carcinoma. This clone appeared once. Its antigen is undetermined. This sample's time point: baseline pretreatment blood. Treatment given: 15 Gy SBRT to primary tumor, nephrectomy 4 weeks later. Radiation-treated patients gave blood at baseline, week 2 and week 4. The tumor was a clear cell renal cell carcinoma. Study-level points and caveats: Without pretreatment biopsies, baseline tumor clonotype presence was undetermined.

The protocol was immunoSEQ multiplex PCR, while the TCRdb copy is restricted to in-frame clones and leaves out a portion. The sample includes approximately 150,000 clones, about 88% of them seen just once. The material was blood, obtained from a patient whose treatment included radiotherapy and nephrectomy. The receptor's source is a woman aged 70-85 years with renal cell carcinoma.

The CDR3 is CSVSEETQYF. The CDR3 DNA follows: TGCAGCGTAAGTGAGGAGACCCAGTACTTC. J is TRBJ2-5 and V is TRBV29-1, with no clear D. Germline V gene lookup returns CDR1 SQVTM and CDR2 ANQGSEA. The CDR3 runs 10 residues. V was cut by 6 bases and J by 5 bases, with 7 bases left in between.